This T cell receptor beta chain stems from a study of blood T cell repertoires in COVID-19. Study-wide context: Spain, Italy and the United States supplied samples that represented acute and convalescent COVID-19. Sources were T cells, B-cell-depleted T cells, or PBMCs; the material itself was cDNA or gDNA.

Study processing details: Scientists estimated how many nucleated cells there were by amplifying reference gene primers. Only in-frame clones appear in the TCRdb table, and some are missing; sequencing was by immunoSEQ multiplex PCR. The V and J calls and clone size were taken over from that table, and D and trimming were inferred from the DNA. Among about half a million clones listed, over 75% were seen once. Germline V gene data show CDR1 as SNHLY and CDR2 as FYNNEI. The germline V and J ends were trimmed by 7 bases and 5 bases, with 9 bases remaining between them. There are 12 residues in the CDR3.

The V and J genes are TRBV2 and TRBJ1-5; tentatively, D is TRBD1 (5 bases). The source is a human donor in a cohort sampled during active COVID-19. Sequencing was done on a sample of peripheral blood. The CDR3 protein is CASKTGDQPQHF. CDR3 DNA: TGTGCCAGCAAGACGGGGGATCAGCCCCAGCATTTT. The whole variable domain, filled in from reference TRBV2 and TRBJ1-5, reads EPEVTQTPSHQVTQMGQEVILRCVPISNHLYFYWYRQILGQKVEFLVSFYNNEISEKSEIFDDQFSVERPDGSNFTLKIRSTKLEDSAMYFCASKTGDQPQHFGDGTRLSIL.